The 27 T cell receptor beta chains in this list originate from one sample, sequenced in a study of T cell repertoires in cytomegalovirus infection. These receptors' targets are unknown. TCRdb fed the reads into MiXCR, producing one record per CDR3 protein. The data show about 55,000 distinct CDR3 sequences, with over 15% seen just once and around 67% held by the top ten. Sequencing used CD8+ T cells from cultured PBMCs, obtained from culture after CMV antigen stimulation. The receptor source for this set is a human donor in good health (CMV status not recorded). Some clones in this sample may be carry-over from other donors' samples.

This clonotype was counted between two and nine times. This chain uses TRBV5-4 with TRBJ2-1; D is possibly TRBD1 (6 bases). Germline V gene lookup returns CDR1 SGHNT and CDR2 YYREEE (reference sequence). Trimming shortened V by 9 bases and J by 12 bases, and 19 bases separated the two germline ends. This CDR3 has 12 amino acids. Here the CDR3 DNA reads TGTGCCATGGGGGCAGGGGCGCTTGGGCAGTTCTTC. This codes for CAMGAGALGQFF.

The CDR3 coding sequence is TGTGCCAGCAGTACTAACTCTCAGGGGGCGCCCTTAAACATTCAGTACTTC. This encodes CASSTNSQGAPLNIQYF. The chain carries TRBV27 and TRBJ2-4; 8 bases are shared with TRBD1. The length of the CDR3 is 17 residues. Germline values: CDR1 MNHEY, CDR2 SMNVEV (reference sequence). Germline trimming cut 5 bases from V and 6 bases from J; bases unmatched to any gene: 15.

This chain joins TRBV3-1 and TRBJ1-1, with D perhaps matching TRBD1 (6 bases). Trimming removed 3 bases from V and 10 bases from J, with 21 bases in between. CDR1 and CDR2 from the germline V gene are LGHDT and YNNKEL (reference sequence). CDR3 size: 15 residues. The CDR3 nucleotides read TGTGCCAGCAGCCACAAAACCCCCAGGGGCAGGGGAGCTTTCTTT. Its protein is CASSHKTPRGRGAFF.

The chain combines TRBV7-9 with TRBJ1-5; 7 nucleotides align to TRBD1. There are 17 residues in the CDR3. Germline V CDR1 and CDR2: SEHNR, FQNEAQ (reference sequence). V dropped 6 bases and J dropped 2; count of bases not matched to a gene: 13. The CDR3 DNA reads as TGTGCCAGCAGTCTTATCCGGACAGGTCAGGGCAATCAGCCCCAGCATTTT. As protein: CASSLIRTGQGNQPQHF. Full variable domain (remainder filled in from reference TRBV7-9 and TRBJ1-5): DTGVSQNPRHKITKRGQNVTFRCDPISEHNRLYWYRQTLGQGPEFLTYFQNEAQLEKSRLLSDRFSAERPKGSFSTLEIQRTEQGDSAMYLCASSLIRTGQGNQPQHFGDGTRLSIL.

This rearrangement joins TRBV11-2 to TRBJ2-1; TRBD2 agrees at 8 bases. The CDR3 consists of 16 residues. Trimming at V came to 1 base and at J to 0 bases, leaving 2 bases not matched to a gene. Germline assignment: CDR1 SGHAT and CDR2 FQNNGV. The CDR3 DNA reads TGTGCCAGCAGCTTAGGCGGGAGGAGCTCCTACAATGAGCAGTTCTTC. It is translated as CASSLGGRSSYNEQFF.

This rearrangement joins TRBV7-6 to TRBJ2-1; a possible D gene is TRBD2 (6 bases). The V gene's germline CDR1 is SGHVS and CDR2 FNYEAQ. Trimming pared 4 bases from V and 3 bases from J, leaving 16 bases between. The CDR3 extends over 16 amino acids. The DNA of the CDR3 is TGTGCCAGCAGCTCCAGCGTGGGACTCTACTACAATGAGCAGTTCTTC. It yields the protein CASSSSVGLYYNEQFF.

CDR3 DNA sequence: TGTGCCAGCAGCTTAGGTCGGGCGGGGCGGTACAATGAGCAGTTCTTC. This gives the protein CASSLGRAGRYNEQFF. The chain has TRBV7-2 and TRBJ2-1; D perhaps matches TRBD2 (6 bases). The CDR3 length is 16 residues. The germline V gene has CDR1 SGHTA and CDR2 FQGNSA. Deletions cut 1 base from V and 4 bases from J, with 14 bases between.

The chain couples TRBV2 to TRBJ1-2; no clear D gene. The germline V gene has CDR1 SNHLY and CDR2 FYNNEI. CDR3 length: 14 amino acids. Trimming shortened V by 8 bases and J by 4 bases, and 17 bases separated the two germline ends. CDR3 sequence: CASLFGSPSYGYTF. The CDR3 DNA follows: TGTGCCAGCCTTTTTGGCAGTCCCTCCTATGGCTACACCTTC. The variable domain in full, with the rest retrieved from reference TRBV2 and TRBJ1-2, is EPEVTQTPSHQVTQMGQEVILRCVPISNHLYFYWYRQILGQKVEFLVSFYNNEISEKSEIFDDQFSVERPDGSNFTLKIRSTKLEDSAMYFCASLFGSPSYGYTFGSGTRLTVV.

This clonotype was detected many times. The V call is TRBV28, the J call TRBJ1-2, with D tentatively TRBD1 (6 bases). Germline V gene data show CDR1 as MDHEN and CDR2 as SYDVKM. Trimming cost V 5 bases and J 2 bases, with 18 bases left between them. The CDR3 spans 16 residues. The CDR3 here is CASSEWAGGSNYGYTF. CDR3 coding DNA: TGTGCCAGCAGTGAATGGGCTGGGGGCTCAAACTATGGCTACACCTTC.

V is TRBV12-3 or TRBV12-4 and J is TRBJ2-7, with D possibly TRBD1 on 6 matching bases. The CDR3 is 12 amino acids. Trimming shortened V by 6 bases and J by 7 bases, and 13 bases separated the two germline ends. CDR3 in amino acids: CASSYDRREQYF. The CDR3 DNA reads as TGTGCCAGCAGCTATGACAGGAGGGAGCAGTACTTC.

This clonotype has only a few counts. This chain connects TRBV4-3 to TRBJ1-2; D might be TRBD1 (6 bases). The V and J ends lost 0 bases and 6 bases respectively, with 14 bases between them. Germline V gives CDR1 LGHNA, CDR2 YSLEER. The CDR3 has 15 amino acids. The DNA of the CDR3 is TGCGCCAGCAGCCAAGACCCGGGGGGCGGAGATGGCTACACCTTC. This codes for CASSQDPGGGDGYTF.

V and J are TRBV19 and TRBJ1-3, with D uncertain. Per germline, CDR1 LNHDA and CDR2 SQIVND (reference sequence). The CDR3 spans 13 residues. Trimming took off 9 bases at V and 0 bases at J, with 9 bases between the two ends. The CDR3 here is CASGSSSGNTIYF. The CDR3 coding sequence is TGTGCCAGCGGAAGTTCCTCTGGAAACACCATATATTTT.

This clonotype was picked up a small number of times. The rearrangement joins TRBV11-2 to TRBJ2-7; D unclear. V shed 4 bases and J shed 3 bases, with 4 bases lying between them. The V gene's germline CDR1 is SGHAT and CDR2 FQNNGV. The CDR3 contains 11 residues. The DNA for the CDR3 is TGTGCCAGCAGCTACGTCTACGAGCAGTACTTC. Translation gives CASSYVYEQYF.

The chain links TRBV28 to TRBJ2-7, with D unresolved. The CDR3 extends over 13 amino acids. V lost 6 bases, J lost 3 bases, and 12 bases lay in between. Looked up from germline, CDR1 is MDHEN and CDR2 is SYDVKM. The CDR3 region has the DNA TGTGCCAGCAGCCCCGTTACAAACTACGAGCAGTACTTC. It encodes CASSPVTNYEQYF.

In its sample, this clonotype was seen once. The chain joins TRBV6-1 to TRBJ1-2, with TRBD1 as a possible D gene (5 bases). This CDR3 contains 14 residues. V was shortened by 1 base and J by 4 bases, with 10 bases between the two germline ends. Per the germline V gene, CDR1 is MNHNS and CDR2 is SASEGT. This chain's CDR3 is CASSEEGPSYGYTF. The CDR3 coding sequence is TGTGCCAGCAGTGAAGAGGGACCCAGCTATGGCTACACCTTC.

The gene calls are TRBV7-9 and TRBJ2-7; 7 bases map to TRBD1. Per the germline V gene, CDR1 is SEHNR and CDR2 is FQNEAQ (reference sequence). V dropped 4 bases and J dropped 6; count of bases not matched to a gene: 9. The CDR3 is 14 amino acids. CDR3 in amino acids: CASSSPDRRAEQYF. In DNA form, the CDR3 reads TGTGCCAGCAGCTCCCCGGACAGGCGGGCCGAGCAGTACTTC.

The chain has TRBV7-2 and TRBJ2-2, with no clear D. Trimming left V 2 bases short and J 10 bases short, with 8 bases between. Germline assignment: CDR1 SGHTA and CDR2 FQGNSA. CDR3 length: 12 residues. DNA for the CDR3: TGTGCCAGCAGCTTAAACTGGGTGGAGCTGTTTTTT. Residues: CASSLNWVELFF.

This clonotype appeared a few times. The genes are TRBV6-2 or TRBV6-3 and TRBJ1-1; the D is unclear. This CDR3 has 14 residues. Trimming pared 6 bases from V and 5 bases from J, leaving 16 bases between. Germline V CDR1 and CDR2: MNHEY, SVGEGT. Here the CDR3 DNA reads TGTGCCAGCAGCCCTGCCCCGCGAGGGACTGAAGCTTTCTTT. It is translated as CASSPAPRGTEAFF.

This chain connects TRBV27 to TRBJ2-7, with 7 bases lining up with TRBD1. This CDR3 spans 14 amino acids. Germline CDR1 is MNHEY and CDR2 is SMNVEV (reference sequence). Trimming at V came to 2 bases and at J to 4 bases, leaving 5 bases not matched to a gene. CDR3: CASSLGQVTYEQYF. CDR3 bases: TGTGCCAGCAGTTTAGGACAGGTAACTTACGAGCAGTACTTC.

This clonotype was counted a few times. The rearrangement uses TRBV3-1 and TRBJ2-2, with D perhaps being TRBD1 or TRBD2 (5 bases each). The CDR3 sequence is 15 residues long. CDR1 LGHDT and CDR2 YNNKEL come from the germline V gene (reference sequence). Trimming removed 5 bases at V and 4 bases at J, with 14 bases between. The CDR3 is CASSYPGPGTGELFF. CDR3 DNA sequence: TGTGCCAGCAGCTACCCGGGACCGGGCACCGGGGAGCTGTTTTTT.

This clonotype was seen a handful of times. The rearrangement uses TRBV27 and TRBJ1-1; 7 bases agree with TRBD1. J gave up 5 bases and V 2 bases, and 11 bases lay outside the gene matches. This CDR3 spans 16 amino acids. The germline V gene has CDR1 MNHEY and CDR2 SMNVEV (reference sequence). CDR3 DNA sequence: TGTGCCAGCAGTTTACCCCCCGGACAGGCTGGGACTGAAGCTTTCTTT. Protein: CASSLPPGQAGTEAFF.

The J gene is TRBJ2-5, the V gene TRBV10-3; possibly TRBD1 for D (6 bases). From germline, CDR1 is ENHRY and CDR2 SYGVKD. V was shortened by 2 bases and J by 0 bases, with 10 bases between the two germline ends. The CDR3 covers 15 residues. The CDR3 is CAISETGTYQETQYF. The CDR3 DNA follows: TGTGCCATCAGTGAGACAGGGACCTACCAAGAGACCCAGTACTTC.

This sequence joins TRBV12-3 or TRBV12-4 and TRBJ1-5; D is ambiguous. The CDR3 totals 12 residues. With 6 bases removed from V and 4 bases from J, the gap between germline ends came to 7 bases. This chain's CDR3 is CASSRANQPQHF. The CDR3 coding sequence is TGTGCCAGCAGCCGCGCAAATCAGCCCCAGCATTTT.

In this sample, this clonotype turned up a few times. The CDR3 protein is CAWSVGGTEAFF. The CDR3 DNA reads TGTGCCTGGAGTGTAGGTGGCACTGAAGCTTTCTTT. V and J are TRBV30 and TRBJ1-1; D is ambiguous. The germline CDR1 and CDR2 sequences are GTSNPN and SVGIG (reference sequence). V was pared by 0 bases and J by 4 bases, with 6 bases between. The CDR3 sequence is 12 residues long.

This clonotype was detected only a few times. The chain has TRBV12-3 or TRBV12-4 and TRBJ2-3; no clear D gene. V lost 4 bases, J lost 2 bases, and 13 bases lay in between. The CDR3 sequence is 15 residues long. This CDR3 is CASSSPTTTTDTQYF. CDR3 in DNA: TGTGCCAGCAGTTCCCCGACCACTACCACAGATACGCAGTATTTT.

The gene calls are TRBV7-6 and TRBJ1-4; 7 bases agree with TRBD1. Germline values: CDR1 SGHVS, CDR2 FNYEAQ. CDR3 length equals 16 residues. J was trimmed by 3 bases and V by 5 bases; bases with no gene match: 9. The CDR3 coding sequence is TGTGCCAGCAGCCCCGAAGGGGGCAGGCCTAATGAAAAACTGTTTTTT. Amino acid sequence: CASSPEGGRPNEKLFF.

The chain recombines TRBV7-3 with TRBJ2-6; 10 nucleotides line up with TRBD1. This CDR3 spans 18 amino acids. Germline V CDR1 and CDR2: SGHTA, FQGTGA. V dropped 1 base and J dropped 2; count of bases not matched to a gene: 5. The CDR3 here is CASSLNPTGGAGANVLTF. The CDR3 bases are TGTGCCAGCAGCTTAAACCCGACAGGGGGCGCTGGGGCCAACGTCCTGACTTTC.